The entry below gives a single T cell receptor beta chain sequence along with its context. This entry belongs to a study of blood T cell repertoires in COVID-19. This table comes from immunoSEQ multiplex PCR, and its TCRdb copy is limited to in-frame clones, with some not included. This sample yields 200,000 to 250,000 clones, of which 85% to 90% are seen a single time; approximately 2.6% belongs to the top ten. The CDR3 has 16 residues. The trim removed 4 bases at V and 6 bases at J, leaving 7 bases unmatched. Looked up from germline, CDR1 is SGDLS and CDR2 is YYNGEE. This clonotype was sampled from a woman between 55 and 75 years old with acute or convalescent COVID-19. What was sequenced was peripheral blood. The rearrangement links TRBV9 to TRBJ2-2; 12 bases agree with TRBD1. The CDR3 is CASSHSGQGAAGELFF. The CDR3 region has the DNA TGTGCCAGCAGCCACTCGGGACAGGGGGCAGCCGGGGAGCTGTTTTTT. Full variable domain (rest looked up from reference TRBV9 and TRBJ2-2): DSGVTQTPKHLITATGQRVTLRCSPRSGDLSVYWYQQSLDQGLQFLIQYYNGEERAKGNILERFSAQQFPDLHSELNLSSLELGDSALYFCASSHSGQGAAGELFFGEGSRLTVL.